This passage covers 13 T cell receptor beta chains from one sample sequenced in a study of cytomegalovirus exposure and HLA in healthy donors. Assay used: immunoSEQ multiplex PCR; TCRdb lists only in-frame clones, some missing. The sample lists approximately 60,000 clones; over 75% were seen once. The sequencing input was PBMCs. All receptors derive from a man aged 18-30 years in good health and CMV-seronegative.

V usage is TRBV27 and J usage is TRBJ2-3; D is unclear. V was trimmed by 1 base and J by 6 bases, leaving 8 bases between them. The CDR3 is made up of 13 amino acids. Germline CDR1 reads MNHEY; CDR2 reads SMNVEV (reference sequence). CDR3 loop: CASSLYGVDTQYF. CDR3 DNA: TGTGCCAGCAGTTTATACGGTGTTGATACGCAGTATTTT.

The genes are TRBV6-6 and TRBJ2-4, with D possibly TRBD2 on 5 matching bases. V was clipped by 0 bases and J by 1 base, with 10 bases between them. Germline V lookup: CDR1 MNHNY, CDR2 SVGAGI (reference sequence). The CDR3 length is 16 residues. The CDR3 nucleotides read TGTGCCAGCAGTTACTCTGGAGGCGGGGCCAAAAACATTCAGTACTTC. Amino acids: CASSYSGGGAKNIQYF.

In this sample, this clone turned up many times. Other DNA sequences in the sample encode the same CDR3. The V and J genes are TRBV27 and TRBJ2-1, with 7 bases lining up with TRBD1. With 5 bases clipped from V and 4 bases from J, the junction kept 2 bases outside the gene matches. There are 13 residues in the CDR3. Germline CDR1 reads MNHEY; CDR2 reads SMNVEV (reference sequence). In nucleotides, the CDR3 is TGTGCCAGCAGTACGACAGGGTACAATGAGCAGTTCTTC. Amino acids: CASSTTGYNEQFF.

The CDR3 DNA sequence: TGTGCCAGCAGGGAGGGACTAGATAACACAGATACGCAGTATTTT. Protein sequence: CASREGLDNTDTQYF. The chain recombines TRBV5-4 with TRBJ2-3; 8 positions match TRBD2. The CDR3 sequence is 15 residues long. Germline CDR1 SGHNT, CDR2 YYREEE (reference sequence). The V segment lost 5 bases and the J segment 2 bases; nucleotides outside the gene matches: 7. Looking up the rest from reference TRBV5-4 and TRBJ2-3 gives the full variable domain: ETGVTQSPTHLIKTRGQQVTLRCSSQSGHNTVSWYQQALGQGPQFIFQYYREEENGRGNFPPRFSGLQFPNYSSELNVNALELDDSALYLCASREGLDNTDTQYFGPGTRLTVL.

The rearrangement joins TRBV6-5 to TRBJ2-7; 10 bases agree with TRBD1. The CDR3 is 13 residues long. Germline assignment: CDR1 MNHEY and CDR2 SVGAGI. V trimming: 8 bases; J trimming: 1 base; junction bases outside the gene matches: 2. CDR3 nucleotides: TGTGCCAGCGGGACAGGGGCGTCCTACGAGCAGTACTTC. Encoded protein: CASGTGASYEQYF.

CDR3 residues: CAISESAGGLYNEQFF. CDR3 nucleotides: TGTGCCATCAGTGAGTCTGCAGGGGGCTTGTACAATGAGCAGTTCTTC. The chain has TRBV10-3 and TRBJ2-1; TRBD1 aligns across 8 bases. V gave up 0 bases and J gave up 4 bases; unmatched junction bases: 5. This CDR3 has 16 residues. Germline lookup yields CDR1 ENHRY and CDR2 SYGVKD.

The chain joins TRBV27 to TRBJ2-3; tentatively, D is TRBD2 (6 bases). There are 14 residues in the CDR3. V was shortened by 7 bases and J by 2 bases, with 13 bases between the two germline ends. In germline, CDR1 is MNHEY, CDR2 SMNVEV (reference sequence). The CDR3 protein is CASKWRDLTDTQYF. In DNA form, the CDR3 reads TGTGCCAGCAAGTGGAGGGACCTCACAGATACGCAGTATTTT.

V and J are TRBV27 and TRBJ2-1; maybe TRBD1 (5 bases). Germline V gives CDR1 MNHEY, CDR2 SMNVEV (reference sequence). The CDR3 length is 15 residues. V shed 5 bases and J shed 2 bases, with 13 bases lying between them. CDR3 sequence (DNA): TGTGCCAGCAGTCTACAGGTTAGGCCCTACAATGAGCAGTTCTTC. Residues: CASSLQVRPYNEQFF.

The chain has TRBV27 and TRBJ2-4; D call uncertain. Germline loops: CDR1 MNHEY, CDR2 SMNVEV (reference sequence). The V gene lost 3 bases and the J gene lost 1 base, with 7 bases spanning the gap. The CDR3 is made up of 14 amino acids. CDR3 region: CASSFLRAKNIQYF. The CDR3 DNA reads TGTGCCAGCAGTTTCCTGCGGGCCAAAAACATTCAGTACTTC.

The chain links TRBV13 to TRBJ1-2; D is unclear. Looked up from germline, CDR1 is PRHDT and CDR2 is FYEKMQ (reference sequence). Trimming stripped 4 bases from V and 4 bases from J, with 22 bases between. This CDR3 contains 17 residues. CDR3 sequence: CASSSSGRVGEIYGYTF. The CDR3 region has the DNA TGTGCCAGCAGCTCTTCAGGTCGGGTCGGGGAGATCTATGGCTACACCTTC.

J is TRBJ2-2 and V is TRBV6-1; TRBD1 aligns across 9 bases. Germline CDR1 MNHNS, CDR2 SASEGT. The CDR3 has 13 amino acids. Trimming cost V 7 bases and J 8 bases; bases outside gene matches: 5. The CDR3 is CASIRQGVGELFF. The CDR3 nucleotides are TGTGCCAGCATTAGACAGGGGGTAGGGGAGCTGTTTTTT.

The genes are TRBV18 and TRBJ2-7, with a possible D match to TRBD1 (5 bases). The CDR3 is made up of 12 amino acids. V was trimmed by 8 bases and J by 2 bases, leaving 10 bases between them. Germline CDR1 is KGHSH and CDR2 is LQKENI. Here the CDR3 DNA reads TGTGCCAGCGCCCGGACAACCTACGAGCAGTACTTC. It yields the protein CASARTTYEQYF.

The V gene is TRBV5-1, the J gene TRBJ1-1, with a tentative D call TRBD1 (5 bases). Trimming took 1 base from V and 0 from J, leaving 10 bases between them. There are 15 residues in the CDR3. The germline V gene encodes CDR1 SGHRS and CDR2 YFSETQ. CDR3 sequence: CASSLRGDVNTEAFF. Here the CDR3 DNA reads TGCGCCAGCAGCTTGCGGGGGGACGTGAACACTGAAGCTTTCTTT.